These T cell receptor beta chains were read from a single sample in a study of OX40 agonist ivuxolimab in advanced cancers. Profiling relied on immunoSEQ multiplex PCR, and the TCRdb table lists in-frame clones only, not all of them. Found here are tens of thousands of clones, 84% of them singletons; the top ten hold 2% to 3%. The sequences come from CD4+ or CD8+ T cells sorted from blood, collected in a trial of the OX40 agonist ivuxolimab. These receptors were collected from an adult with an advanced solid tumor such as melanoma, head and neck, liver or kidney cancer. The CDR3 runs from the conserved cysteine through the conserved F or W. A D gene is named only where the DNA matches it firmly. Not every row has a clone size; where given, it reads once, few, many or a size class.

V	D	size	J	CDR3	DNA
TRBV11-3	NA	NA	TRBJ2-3	CASSLRTGDADTQYF	TGTGCCAGCAGCTTACGAACCGGGGACGCAGATACGCAGTATTTT
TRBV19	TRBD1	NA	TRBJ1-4	CASSRGQGGPTNEKLFF	TGTGCCAGTAGCCGGGGACAGGGTGGGCCAACTAATGAAAAACTGTTTTTT
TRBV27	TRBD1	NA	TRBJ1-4	CASSLQGANEKLFF	TGTGCCAGCAGTTTACAGGGGGCGAATGAAAAACTGTTTTTT
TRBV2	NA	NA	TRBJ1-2	CASSENGNYGYTF	TGTGCCAGCAGTGAAAACGGTAACTATGGCTACACCTTC
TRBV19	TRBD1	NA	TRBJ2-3	CASSDGQGSTDTQYF	TGTGCCAGTAGTGATGGACAGGGGAGCACAGATACGCAGTATTTT
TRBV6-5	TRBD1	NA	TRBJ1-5	CASSLGQGSQPQHF	TGTGCCAGCAGTCTTGGACAGGGAAGTCAGCCCCAGCATTTT
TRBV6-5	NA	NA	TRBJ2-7	CASRDDVSYEQYF	TGTGCCAGCAGAGATGACGTATCCTACGAGCAGTACTTC
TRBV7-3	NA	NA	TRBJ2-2	CASSSAVADTGELFF	TGTGCCAGCAGCAGTGCGGTAGCGGACACCGGGGAGCTGTTTTTT
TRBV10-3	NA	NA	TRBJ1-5	CAISEGAGGNQPQHF	TGTGCCATCAGTGAGGGGGCCGGGGGCAATCAGCCCCAGCATTTT
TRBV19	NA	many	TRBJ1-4	CATRSGEKLFF	TGTGCCACAAGATCGGGGGAAAAACTGTTTTTT
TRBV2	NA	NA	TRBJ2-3	CASSEGGWGPSTDTQYF	TGTGCCAGCAGTGAAGGGGGGTGGGGTCCTAGCACAGATACGCAGTATTTT
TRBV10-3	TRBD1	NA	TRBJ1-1	CATSKQGESEAFF	TGTGCCACCTCTAAGCAGGGGGAGAGTGAAGCTTTCTTT
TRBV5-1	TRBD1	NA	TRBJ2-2	CASSKKNRGLSNTGELFF	TGCGCCAGCAGCAAAAAAAACAGGGGGCTATCGAACACCGGGGAGCTGTTTTTT
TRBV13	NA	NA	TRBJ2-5	CASSLQAGRETQYF	TGTGCCAGCAGCTTACAGGCGGGGCGGGAGACCCAGTACTTC
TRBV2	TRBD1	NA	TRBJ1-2	CASSDTGGDGYTF	TGTGCCAGCAGTGATACAGGGGGGGATGGCTACACCTTC
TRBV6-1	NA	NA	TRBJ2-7	CASQWSGSSYEQYF	TGTGCCAGCCAGTGGTCGGGAAGCTCCTACGAGCAGTACTTC
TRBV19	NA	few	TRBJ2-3	CASSTAVLTDTQYF	TGTGCCAGTAGTACAGCGGTACTCACAGATACGCAGTATTTT
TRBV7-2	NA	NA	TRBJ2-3	CASSPPSTDTQYF	TGTGCCAGCAGCCCCCCGAGCACAGATACGCAGTATTTT
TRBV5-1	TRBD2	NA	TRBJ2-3	CASSLRPAGTNTPDTQYF	TGCGCCAGCAGCTTACGGCCCGCGGGGACTAACACCCCAGATACGCAGTATTTT
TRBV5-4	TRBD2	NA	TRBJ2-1	CASRFRTSGSNEQFF	TGTGCCAGCAGGTTCAGGACTAGCGGGAGTAATGAGCAGTTCTTC
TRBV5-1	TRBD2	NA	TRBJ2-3	CASSWGAGGGTDTQYF	TGCGCCAGCAGCTGGGGGGCGGGAGGCGGCACAGATACGCAGTATTTT
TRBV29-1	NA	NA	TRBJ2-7	CSAVGGTEFYEQYF	TGCAGCGCCGTGGGGGGGACAGAGTTCTACGAGCAGTACTTC
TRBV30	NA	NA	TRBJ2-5	CAWSVLQTQYF	TGTGCCTGGAGTGTACTTCAGACCCAGTACTTC
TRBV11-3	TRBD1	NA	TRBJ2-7	CASSLGGGPSYSYYEQYF	TGTGCCAGCAGCTTAGGAGGGGGCCCCTCCTACTCTTACTACGAGCAGTACTTC
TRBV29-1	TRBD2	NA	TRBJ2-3	CSVRVSGSTDTQYF	TGCAGCGTTCGCGTTAGCGGGAGCACAGATACGCAGTATTTT
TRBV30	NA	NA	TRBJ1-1	CAWTSAAMNTEAFF	TGTGCCTGGACCTCGGCCGCCATGAACACTGAAGCTTTCTTT
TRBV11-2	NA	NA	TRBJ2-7	CASSPGPLSYEQYF	TGTGCCAGCAGCCCGGGACCACTCTCCTACGAGCAGTACTTC
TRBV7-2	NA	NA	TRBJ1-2	CASSLGSGVANYGYTF	TGTGCCAGCAGCTTGGGGAGTGGTGTAGCGAACTATGGCTACACCTTC
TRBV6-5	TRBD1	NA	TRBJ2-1	CASSPRDRENEQFF	TGTGCCAGCAGTCCCAGGGACAGGGAGAATGAGCAGTTCTTC
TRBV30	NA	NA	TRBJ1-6	CAWSVTGSTTSPLHF	TGTGCCTGGAGTGTGACCGGGAGTACGACTTCACCCCTCCACTTT
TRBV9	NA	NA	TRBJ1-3	CASSVAEGFGNTIYF	TGTGCCAGCAGCGTAGCGGAGGGATTTGGAAACACCATATACTTT
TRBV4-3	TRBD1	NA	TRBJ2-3	CASSQGTGVGDTQYF	TGCGCCAGCAGCCAAGGTACAGGGGTGGGAGATACGCAGTATTTT
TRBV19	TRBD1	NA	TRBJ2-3	CASSRDRATDTQYF	TGTGCCAGTAGTAGGGACAGGGCCACAGATACGCAGTATTTT
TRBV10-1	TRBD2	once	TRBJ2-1	CASSSGRGWNEQFF	TGCGCCAGCAGTAGCGGGAGGGGGTGGAATGAGCAGTTCTTC
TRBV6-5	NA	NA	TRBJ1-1	CASSYTPRTLDTEAFF	TGTGCCAGCAGTTACACCCCACGGACCCTGGACACTGAAGCTTTCTTT
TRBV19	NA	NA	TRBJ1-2	CATRDRDRAYGYTF	TGTGCCACCCGAGATCGGGACCGAGCCTATGGCTACACCTTC
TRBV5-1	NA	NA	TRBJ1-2	CASSQGKGGYTF	TGCGCCAGCAGCCAGGGTAAAGGAGGCTACACCTTC
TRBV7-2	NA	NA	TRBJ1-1	CASSGRDIRRPTEAFF	TGTGCCAGCAGCGGACGGGACATCCGCAGGCCCACTGAAGCTTTCTTT
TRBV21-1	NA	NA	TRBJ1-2	CATKVDGYTF	TGTGCCACAAAGGTAGATGGCTACACCTTC
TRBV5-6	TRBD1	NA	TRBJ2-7	CASSPQGAPYEQYF	TGTGCCAGCAGCCCACAGGGGGCTCCCTACGAGCAGTACTTC
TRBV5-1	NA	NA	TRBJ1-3	CASSLAGRSSLTGNTIYF	TGCGCCAGCAGCTTGGCCGGTAGATCTAGCCTGACCGGAAACACCATATATTTT
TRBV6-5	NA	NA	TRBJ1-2	CASRLGASSYGYTF	TGTGCCAGCCGGCTGGGGGCCAGCTCCTATGGCTACACCTTC
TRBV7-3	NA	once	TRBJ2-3	CASSYPGADTQYF	TGTGCCAGCAGCTACCCGGGTGCAGATACGCAGTATTTT
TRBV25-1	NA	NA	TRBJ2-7	CASSEWGASSYEQYF	TGTGCCAGCAGTGAATGGGGGGCTTCCTCCTACGAGCAGTACTTC
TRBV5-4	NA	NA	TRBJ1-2	CASSRGYSGYTF	TGTGCCAGCAGCCGCGGGTACTCCGGCTACACCTTC
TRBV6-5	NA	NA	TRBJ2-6	CASSSLGAGANVLTF	TGTGCCAGCTCCAGTTTAGGGGCCGGGGCCAACGTCCTGACTTTC
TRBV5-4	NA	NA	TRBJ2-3	CASSLAMGGRSTDTQYF	TGTGCCAGCAGCTTGGCCATGGGGGGCCGGAGCACAGATACGCAGTATTTT
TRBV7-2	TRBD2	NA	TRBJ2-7	CASRFTGGNYEQYF	TGTGCCAGCAGATTTACGGGGGGAAACTACGAGCAGTACTTC
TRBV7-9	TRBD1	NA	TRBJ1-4	CASSKTGGTANEKLFF	TGTGCCAGCAGCAAGACAGGGGGCACGGCTAATGAAAAACTGTTTTTT
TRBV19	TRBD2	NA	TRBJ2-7	CASTASGATYEQYF	TGTGCAAGTACGGCTAGCGGGGCCACCTACGAGCAGTACTTC
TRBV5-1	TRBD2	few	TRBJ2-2	CASSISGAGGELFF	TGCGCCAGCAGCATTAGCGGGGCTGGCGGGGAGCTGTTTTTT
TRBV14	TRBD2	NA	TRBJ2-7	CASSQGTSGTYEQYF	TGTGCCAGCAGCCAAGGGACTAGCGGGACCTACGAGCAGTACTTC
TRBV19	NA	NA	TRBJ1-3	CASTRGGSGNTIYF	TGTGCCAGTACCAGAGGGGGATCTGGAAACACCATATATTTT
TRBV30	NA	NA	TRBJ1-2	CAWRGGPTFYGYTF	TGTGCCTGGAGGGGGGGGCCTACATTCTATGGCTACACCTTC